A single TCR beta chain is shown here with its context. The sample belongs to a study of blood T cell repertoires in COVID-19. Study details: Collection of acute and convalescent COVID-19 samples took place in the United States, Italy and Spain.

Measured with immunoSEQ multiplex PCR; TCRdb has only the in-frame clones, and not every one. The sample has approximately 250,000 clones, roughly 84% seen once. V lost 8 bases and J lost 3, with 10 bases in between. This CDR3 is built from 12 residues. The germline V gene has CDR1 SGHAT and CDR2 FQNNGV. This chain links TRBV11-2 with TRBJ1-1; no firm D call. Sequencing used peripheral blood. The sequence derives from a woman aged 50 to 60 with acute or convalescent COVID-19. CDR3 protein: CASEGVYTEAFF. For the CDR3, the DNA is TGTGCCAGCGAGGGCGTCTACACTGAAGCTTTCTTT.